The 29 T cell receptor beta chains listed next were all sequenced from one sample in a study of blood T cell repertoires in COVID-19 (dated by TCRdb to 2019 to 2021). The protocol used for the library was the immunoSEQ multiplex PCR assay. TCRdb carries this immuneACCESS record with in-frame sequences only. Its versions omit some clonotypes, under half of them owing to an unresolved V gene in the studies checked, with the rest unexplained. Within this sample are more than 350,000 clones, with around 87% of them counted one time only. The top ten clones comprise more than 9% of the sample. Sequencing was performed on peripheral blood. The receptors derive from a woman in her 30s with COVID-19, enrolled during active disease.

The V and J genes are TRBV27 and TRBJ2-1; a possible D gene is TRBD2 (5 bases). V was clipped by 5 bases and J by 9 bases, with 11 bases between them. The CDR3 runs 12 residues. Germline lookup yields CDR1 MNHEY and CDR2 SMNVEV (reference sequence). The CDR3 sequence: CASSLQGGEQFF. The DNA of the CDR3 is TGTGCCAGCAGTCTCCAAGGAGGTGAGCAGTTCTTC.

The chain uses TRBV9 and TRBJ2-3; weak D call: TRBD2 (6 bases). Germline V lookup: CDR1 SGDLS, CDR2 YYNGEE. Trimming stripped 4 bases from V and 2 bases from J, with 23 bases between. This CDR3 is 18 amino acids long. CDR3 in amino acids: CASSHRSLGTLSTDTQYF. For the CDR3, the DNA is TGTGCCAGCAGCCACAGGTCCCTCGGGACTCTCTCCACAGATACGCAGTATTTT.

V gene TRBV19 combines with J gene TRBJ2-7; the match to TRBD1 covers 8 bases. J was trimmed by 5 bases and V by 4 bases; bases with no gene match: 4. This CDR3 spans 13 amino acids. Germline values: CDR1 LNHDA, CDR2 SQIVND (reference sequence). This chain's CDR3 is CASSTDRENEQYF. In DNA, the CDR3 is TGTGCCAGTAGTACGGACAGGGAGAACGAGCAGTACTTC. Full variable domain (missing parts from reference TRBV19 and TRBJ2-7): DGGITQSPKYLFRKEGQNVTLSCEQNLNHDAMYWYRQDPGQGLRLIYYSQIVNDFQKGDIAEGYSVSREKKESFPLTVTSAQKNPTAFYLCASSTDRENEQYFGPGTRLTVT.

This clone was detected only once. V gene TRBV10-1 combines with J gene TRBJ2-2; perhaps TRBD1 as D (6 bases). V was pared by 10 bases and J by 5 bases, with 11 bases between. This CDR3 is 12 amino acids long. Per the germline V gene, CDR1 is WNHNN and CDR2 is SYGVQD (reference sequence). In DNA form, the CDR3 reads TGCGCCACCCTCGGACAGACCGGGGAGCTGTTTTTT. Protein product: CATLGQTGELFF.

V is TRBV6-5 and J is TRBJ2-1, with TRBD1 as a possible D gene (6 bases). Germline assignment: CDR1 MNHEY and CDR2 SVGAGI. Trimming took off 6 bases at V and 4 bases at J, with 10 bases between the two ends. This CDR3 spans 13 amino acids. Here the CDR3 reads CASSRTDYNEQFF. As DNA, the CDR3 is TGTGCCAGCAGCAGGACAGATTACAATGAGCAGTTCTTC.

This rearrangement joins TRBV21-1 to TRBJ1-1; the table assigns TRBD1, which was not confirmed against the DNA. TRBV21-1 is marked as a pseudogene. This CDR3 is built from 16 residues. CDR3: CASSKGGGGRSTEAFF. DNA of the CDR3: TGTGCCAGCAGCAAAGGAGGAGGGGGCAGGAGCACTGAAGCTTTCTTT.

The chain recombines TRBV3-1 (or the pseudogene TRBV3-2) with TRBJ2-3, with D possibly matching TRBD2 (6 bases). V was shortened by 0 bases and J by 9 bases, with 10 bases between the two germline ends. Germline V gives CDR1 LGHDT, CDR2 YNNKEL (reference sequence). CDR3 length: 13 amino acids. Here the CDR3 reads CASSQDRGTTQYF. As DNA, the CDR3 is TGTGCCAGCAGCCAAGACCGGGGGACGACGCAGTATTTT.

This chain uses TRBV7-9 with TRBJ2-7; 8 bases agree with TRBD2. J lost 4 bases, V lost 3 bases, and 11 bases had no gene match. The CDR3 is 16 residues long. Per germline, CDR1 SEHNR and CDR2 FQNEAQ (reference sequence). The CDR3 sequence is CASSFPSGSMPYEQYF. CDR3 sequence (DNA): TGTGCCAGCAGCTTCCCCAGCGGGAGTATGCCGTACGAGCAGTACTTC.

This sequence joins TRBV28 and TRBJ1-2, with D uncertain. CDR1 MDHEN and CDR2 SYDVKM come from the germline V gene. Trimming stripped 1 base from V and 6 bases from J, with 9 bases between. This CDR3 region has 13 residues. The chain's CDR3 is CASSLLIQDGYTF. CDR3 bases: TGTGCCAGCAGTTTATTGATCCAGGATGGCTACACCTTC.

V usage is TRBV7-2 and J usage is TRBJ2-6, with D hard to call. V gave up 5 bases and J gave up 0 bases, with 11 bases separating them. Germline lookup yields CDR1 SGHTA and CDR2 FQGNSA. CDR3 length equals 16 residues. The CDR3 protein is CASSPHTSSGANVLTF. CDR3 sequence (DNA): TGTGCCAGCAGCCCGCATACGAGCTCTGGGGCCAACGTCCTGACTTTC.

The chain links TRBV2 to TRBJ1-1; perhaps TRBD1 as D (6 bases). CDR1 and CDR2 (germline): SNHLY, FYNNEI. This CDR3 is 11 amino acids long. The V gene lost 8 bases and the J gene lost 8 bases, with 12 bases spanning the gap. This chain's CDR3 is CASGRQAEAFF. DNA of the CDR3: TGTGCCAGCGGGCGACAGGCCGAAGCTTTCTTT.

V is TRBV5-6 and J is TRBJ2-3; D call uncertain. The V gene lost 1 base and the J gene lost 0 bases, with 12 bases spanning the gap. In germline, CDR1 is SGHDT, CDR2 YYEEEE. The length of the CDR3 is 16 residues. CDR3 residues: CASSLSRVRSTDTQYF. The DNA of the CDR3 is TGTGCCAGCAGCTTGTCGCGAGTAAGAAGCACAGATACGCAGTATTTT.

V usage is TRBV4-1 and J usage is TRBJ1-6, with 10 bases aligning to TRBD1. CDR3 length: 13 residues. Trimming removed 10 bases from V and 11 bases from J; junction bases left unmatched: 8. CDR1 and CDR2 from the germline V gene are MGHRA and YSYEKL. Here the CDR3 reads CATTTGGAAPLHF. CDR3 in DNA: TGCGCCACCACGACAGGGGGCGCGGCACCCCTCCACTTT.

V usage is TRBV10-2 and J usage is TRBJ2-5; TRBD2 aligns across 16 bases. The germline V gene has CDR1 WSHSY and CDR2 SAAADI. Trimming at V came to 6 bases and at J to 5 bases, leaving 6 bases not matched to a gene. The length of the CDR3 is 16 residues. CDR3 coding DNA: TGCGCCAGCAGAAAGGGACTAGCGGGAGGGCCGGAGACCCAGTACTTC. Translated: CASRKGLAGGPETQYF.

This clone has a single count. The genes are TRBV3-1 (or the pseudogene TRBV3-2) and TRBJ2-4; TRBD2 is a possible D gene (5 bases). Germline lookup yields CDR1 LGHDT and CDR2 YNNKEL (reference sequence). This CDR3 has 16 amino acids. V was cut by 4 bases and J by 0 bases, with 13 bases left in between. CDR3 DNA: TGTGCCAGCAGCCCCTTGCCTGCGGGAGCCAAAAACATTCAGTACTTC. Translated: CASSPLPAGAKNIQYF.

This rearrangement joins TRBV5-1 to TRBJ1-2; 7 bases agree with TRBD1. CDR1 and CDR2 from the germline V gene are SGHRS and YFSETQ. This CDR3 is built from 14 residues. The junction had 7 bases not matched to a gene; V was cut back by 1 base and J by 7 bases. CDR3 in amino acids: CASSLRQGHSGYTF. CDR3 bases: TGCGCCAGCAGCTTGAGACAGGGACACTCTGGCTACACCTTC. Drawing the rest from reference TRBV5-1 and TRBJ1-2, the complete variable domain is KAGVTQTPRYLIKTRGQQVTLSCSPISGHRSVSWYQQTPGQGLQFLFEYFSETQRNKGNFPGRFSGRQFSNSRSEMNVSTLELGDSALYLCASSLRQGHSGYTFGSGTRLTVV.

The chain has TRBV27 and TRBJ2-2, with TRBD2 as a possible D gene (5 bases). Trimming shortened V by 5 bases and J by 5 bases, and 15 bases separated the two germline ends. The CDR3 spans 15 residues. Germline V gene lookup returns CDR1 MNHEY and CDR2 SMNVEV (reference sequence). The CDR3 bases are TGTGCCAGCAGTGTCAGCGGATTCGGGACCGGGGAGCTGTTTTTT. Protein: CASSVSGFGTGELFF.

The chain couples TRBV19 to TRBJ2-7; 8 bases are a match to TRBD1. Germline CDR1 LNHDA, CDR2 SQIVND (reference sequence). The CDR3 covers 15 residues. V shed 3 bases, J shed 5 bases, and the junction held 9 bases outside the gene matches. CDR3 region: CASSIYGTGVDEQYF. The CDR3 nucleotides read TGTGCCAGTAGTATTTACGGGACAGGTGTGGACGAGCAGTACTTC. Filled out from reference TRBV19 and TRBJ2-7, the complete variable domain reads DGGITQSPKYLFRKEGQNVTLSCEQNLNHDAMYWYRQDPGQGLRLIYYSQIVNDFQKGDIAEGYSVSREKKESFPLTVTSAQKNPTAFYLCASSIYGTGVDEQYFGPGTRLTVT.

The rearrangement uses TRBV4-1 and TRBJ2-7; a weak D match, TRBD1 (5 bases). The CDR3 covers 13 residues. Between the trimmed V and J ends, which lost 3 bases and 0 bases, there was a span of 6 bases. CDR1 and CDR2 from the germline V gene are MGHRA and YSYEKL. CDR3 sequence (DNA): TGCGCCAGCAGCCAGACAGCCTCCTACGAGCAGTACTTC. Its translation: CASSQTASYEQYF.

This clone occurred once. This chain's CDR3 is CASSPDILEKLFF. The DNA for the CDR3 is TGCGCCAGCAGCCCCGACATTCTTGAAAAACTGTTTTTT. The V and J genes are TRBV4-3 and TRBJ1-4; unclear D gene. Germline values: CDR1 LGHNA, CDR2 YSLEER. The V end was cut by 4 bases, the J end by 7 bases, with 10 bases between. This CDR3 is built from 13 residues.

The chain links TRBV11-2 to TRBJ2-5; 10 nucleotides line up with TRBD2. Unmatched junction bases numbered 8, after V lost 4 bases and J lost 3 bases. The length of the CDR3 is 16 residues. CDR1 and CDR2 (germline): SGHAT, FQNNGV. DNA of the CDR3: TGTGCCAGCAGCTCAAGGACTAGCGGAGGGGAAGAGACCCAGTACTTC. Its protein is CASSSRTSGGEETQYF.

The V gene is TRBV7-3, the J gene TRBJ2-7; 8 nucleotides match TRBD2. Germline loops: CDR1 SGHTA, CDR2 FQGTGA. V was pared by 5 bases and J by 4 bases, with 7 bases of the junction left unmatched. This CDR3 contains 14 residues. CDR3 bases: TGTGCCAGCAGCCCCACGGGAGGGCCGTACGAGCAGTACTTC. Its translation: CASSPTGGPYEQYF.

The chain uses TRBV3-1 (or the pseudogene TRBV3-2) and TRBJ2-7; the match to TRBD2 covers 9 bases. The CDR3 length is 15 residues. Germline V gives CDR1 LGHDT, CDR2 YNNKEL (reference sequence). Trimming took 1 base from V and 2 from J; bases not matched to a gene: 3. The CDR3 DNA follows: TGTGCCAGCAGCCAAGGGCCTAGCGGGGCCTACGAGCAGTACTTC. As protein: CASSQGPSGAYEQYF.

The chain employs TRBV6-5 and TRBJ2-3; TRBD2 matches 9 bases. The CDR3 runs to 15 residues. V dropped 4 bases and J dropped 4; count of bases not matched to a gene: 6. CDR1 MNHEY and CDR2 SVGAGI come from the germline V gene. CDR3 sequence: CASSLAGVESDTQYF. The CDR3 bases are TGTGCCAGCAGTTTAGCGGGAGTGGAGTCAGATACGCAGTATTTT.

This chain links TRBV13 with TRBJ2-3; TRBD1 agrees at 7 bases. J lost 0 bases, V lost 5 bases, and 11 bases had no gene match. The CDR3 has 17 residues. Germline loops: CDR1 PRHDT, CDR2 FYEKMQ (reference sequence). CDR3 DNA: TGTGCCAGCAGCCCTAACGCAGGGGGATGGAGCACAGATACGCAGTATTTT. Protein sequence: CASSPNAGGWSTDTQYF.

The chain carries TRBV28 and TRBJ2-5, with D perhaps matching TRBD2 (6 bases). CDR1 is MDHEN, CDR2 SYDVKM, per germline. The CDR3 loop spans 14 amino acids. Trimming cost V 4 bases and J 1 base, with 10 bases left between them. CDR3 coding DNA: TGTGCCAGCAGTTGGAGGGGACTCCAAGAGACCCAGTACTTC. Its translation: CASSWRGLQETQYF.

The V call is TRBV6-6, the J call TRBJ1-2; 9 nucleotides agree with TRBD1. The CDR3 loop spans 13 amino acids. The ends lost 6 bases at V and 4 bases at J; junction bases unmatched: 3. Germline CDR1 MNHNY, CDR2 SVGAGI (reference sequence). CDR3 nucleotide sequence: TGTGCCAGCAGGGAGACAGGGGGCTATGGCTACACCTTC. This sequence encodes CASRETGGYGYTF.

This clone has a handful of counts. The chain employs TRBV28 and TRBJ1-3; maybe TRBD1 (5 bases). From germline, CDR1 is MDHEN and CDR2 SYDVKM. V lost 2 bases, J lost 3 bases, and 8 bases lay in between. The CDR3 runs 14 residues. CDR3 sequence: CASSLSRDGNTIYF. Here the CDR3 DNA reads TGTGCCAGCAGTTTAAGCAGGGATGGAAACACCATATATTTT.

V is TRBV5-1 and J is TRBJ2-7; 8 bases are a match to TRBD1. This CDR3 is built from 14 residues. Germline assignment: CDR1 SGHRS and CDR2 YFSETQ. V dropped 6 bases and J dropped 4; count of bases not matched to a gene: 9. The CDR3 spells CASTHGTGLYEQYF. CDR3 DNA sequence: TGCGCCAGCACCCATGGGACAGGCCTATACGAGCAGTACTTC.